Here is one TCR beta chain with its context. Its antigen is unknown. Trimming stripped 7 bases from V and 0 bases from J, with 10 bases between. The CDR3 consists of 12 residues. Germline V gives CDR1 SQVTM, CDR2 ANQGSEA. In each case, RNA was isolated and then reverse transcribed into cDNA as the sequencing template. Some clones are missing from TCRdb's copy, which holds only in-frame ones; the method was immunoSEQ multiplex PCR. The sample consists of tens of thousands of clones, about half of them appearing once. Researchers gathered lesional scalp punch biopsies and peripheral blood from patients with alopecia areata. The entry originates in a study of CD8+ T cells in alopecia areata. Study-level background: Those treated were given oral tofacitinib at 5 to 10 mg twice daily. Overall study findings and caveats: Affected lesional scalp, above all in alopecia totalis/universalis, was more clonal than normal scalp.

The sequence was collected from a human donor with alopecia areata. Sequences were derived from CD8+ T cells sorted from blood, sampled at week 0. The chain employs TRBV29-1 and TRBJ2-7, with D perhaps matching TRBD1 (6 bases). In DNA form, the CDR3 reads TGCAGCGCGACGGACAGCTCCTACGAGCAGTACTTC. It codes for CSATDSSYEQYF.